The following is a TCR beta chain sequence with its context. Additional DNA sequences in this sample encode the identical CDR3. Germline lookup yields CDR1 SEHNR and CDR2 FQNEAQ (reference sequence). The CDR3 is made up of 15 amino acids. Trimming cost V 1 base and J 0 bases, with 7 bases left between them. This sample stems from a study of blood T cell repertoires in COVID-19. Study overall: Acute and convalescent COVID-19 samples came from the United States, Italy and Spain. T cells, B-cell-depleted T cells, or PBMCs supplied cDNA or gDNA.

Seattle-derived patients entered the study during active infection and were followed longitudinally. Under the authors' procedure: Estimation of nucleated cell counts relied on the amplification of reference gene primers. TCRdb's table, derived via immunoSEQ multiplex PCR, lists solely in-frame clones and lacks some. The V and J calls and clone size are taken from that table; D and trimming were inferred from the DNA. Among fewer than 200,000 clones listed, around 87% were seen once. The sequenced sample was peripheral blood. The TCR was taken from a woman in her 70s with COVID-19, enrolled during active disease. The chain uses TRBV7-9 and TRBJ1-3; possible D gene TRBD1, 6 bases. The CDR3 DNA is TGTGCCAGCAGCTTAGACAGGGTCTCTGGAAACACCATATATTTT. Its translation is CASSLDRVSGNTIYF.